Shown below are 3 T cell receptor beta chains from a single sample sequenced in a study of neurological immune-mediated disorders. TCRdb itself ran the 5' RACE reads through MiXCR, one entry per CDR3 protein. The repertoire holds about 59,000 distinct CDR3 sequences, with about 13% as singletons. The specimen was PBMCs. The source of these receptors is a woman aged 55-70 years with HTLV-1-associated myelopathy (HAM/TSP).

The table lists this clonotype with many counts. This chain connects TRBV20-1 to TRBJ2-1, with D unresolved. The CDR3 is 15 amino acids. V lost 5 bases, J lost 4 bases, and 18 bases lay in between. Per germline, CDR1 DFQATT and CDR2 SNEGSKA (reference sequence). DNA for the CDR3: TGCAGTGCTCATCCGAGTACCCGTTTATACAATGAGCAGTTCTTC. The encoded protein is CSAHPSTRLYNEQFF.

This clonotype occurred many times. The J gene is TRBJ2-1, the V gene TRBV4-1; TRBD2 agrees at 11 bases. The germline gives CDR1 MGHRA, CDR2 YSYEKL. This CDR3 has 15 residues. V trimming: 6 bases; J trimming: 6 bases; junction bases outside the gene matches: 7. The CDR3 DNA is TGCGCCAGCAGGCTTACTAGCGGGAGCTCCAATGAGCAGTTCTTC. Translated, it gives CASRLTSGSSNEQFF.

This clonotype was picked up many times. The chain carries TRBV3-1 and TRBJ2-7; 15 bases are a match to TRBD2. J was trimmed by 5 bases and V by 7 bases; bases with no gene match: 12. Germline V lookup: CDR1 LGHDT, CDR2 YNNKEL (reference sequence). The CDR3 sequence is 17 residues long. CDR3 nucleotides: TGTGCCAGCACCCCCGGACTAGCGGGAGGGCGAGTCCACGAGCAGTACTTC. This sequence encodes CASTPGLAGGRVHEQYF.